Listed below are T cell receptor beta chains from one sample, sequenced in a study of OX40 agonist ivuxolimab in advanced cancers. The method was immunoSEQ multiplex PCR; TCRdb's version includes in-frame clones alone and lacks a portion of them. The table lists about 130,000 clones, about nine tenths of them singletons. The specimen was CD4+ or CD8+ T cells sorted from blood, collected in a trial of the OX40 agonist ivuxolimab. These receptors all stem from an adult with an advanced solid tumor such as melanoma, head and neck, liver or kidney cancer. The CDR3 runs from the conserved cysteine through the conserved F or W. D genes are given only for firm matches. Clone size is given for some rows only: seen once, a few or many times, or a class if the clone is expanded.

cdr3_nt: TGCAGCGTTGAAGATGATGCCTCCAATGAAAAACTGTTTTTT; cdr3_aa: CSVEDDASNEKLFF; d_call: .; j_call: TRBJ1-4; v_call: TRBV29-1; clone_size: .
cdr3_nt: TGTGCCAGTAGTTCCCTCACAGGGTACAATCAGCCCCAGCATTTT; cdr3_aa: CASSSLTGYNQPQHF; d_call: .; j_call: TRBJ1-5; v_call: TRBV19; clone_size: .
cdr3_nt: TGTGCCAGCTCACCATTACAGGGCAACGCTGAAGCTTTCTTT; cdr3_aa: CASSPLQGNAEAFF; d_call: .; j_call: TRBJ1-1; v_call: TRBV18; clone_size: .
cdr3_nt: TGTGCCAGCTCAGCCGACAGGGGAGTGAACTATGGCTACACCTTC; cdr3_aa: CASSADRGVNYGYTF; d_call: TRBD1; j_call: TRBJ1-2; v_call: TRBV18; clone_size: .
cdr3_nt: TGTGCCAGCACTCTTTCCGGGGCGGGAGCCGGAGATACGCAGTATTTT; cdr3_aa: CASTLSGAGAGDTQYF; d_call: TRBD2; j_call: TRBJ2-3; v_call: TRBV28; clone_size: .
cdr3_nt: TGTGCCAGCAGCGCAGCACCCGGGACAGGCCAGGGGGGCTACACCTTC; cdr3_aa: CASSAAPGTGQGGYTF; d_call: TRBD1; j_call: TRBJ1-2; v_call: TRBV9; clone_size: .
cdr3_nt: TGCGCCAGCAGCTTAGTTCCCACCGGGACAGGGGGACCTGAAGCTTTCTTT; cdr3_aa: CASSLVPTGTGGPEAFF; d_call: TRBD1; j_call: TRBJ1-1; v_call: TRBV5-1; clone_size: .
cdr3_nt: TGTGCCAGCAGCTACCAAAGCACTGAAGCTTTCTTT; cdr3_aa: CASSYQSTEAFF; d_call: .; j_call: TRBJ1-1; v_call: TRBV7-9; clone_size: .
cdr3_nt: TGTGCCAGCAGCACCGGGACGGCATCCTACAATGAGCAGTTCTTC; cdr3_aa: CASSTGTASYNEQFF; d_call: .; j_call: TRBJ2-1; v_call: TRBV28; clone_size: once
cdr3_nt: TGTGCCAGCAGCCCCCTAGCGTACTCCTACAATGAGCAGTTCTTC; cdr3_aa: CASSPLAYSYNEQFF; d_call: .; j_call: TRBJ2-1; v_call: TRBV7-3; clone_size: .
cdr3_nt: TGCGCCAGCAGCTTGGGTTCGCGGGGAATAGGGACTAATGAAAAACTGTTTTTT; cdr3_aa: CASSLGSRGIGTNEKLFF; d_call: .; j_call: TRBJ1-4; v_call: TRBV5-1; clone_size: .
cdr3_nt: TGTGCCAGCAGCGTTAGTGCTACATCTCTCGACGAGCAGTACTTC; cdr3_aa: CASSVSATSLDEQYF; d_call: .; j_call: TRBJ2-7; v_call: TRBV9; clone_size: .
cdr3_nt: TGTGCCATCAGTGACCCCAAGAACACTGAAGCTTTCTTT; cdr3_aa: CAISDPKNTEAFF; d_call: .; j_call: TRBJ1-1; v_call: TRBV10-3; clone_size: once
cdr3_nt: TGTGCCAGCAGTTTATCGAGGACTAGCGGGAGTTTAAACACAGATACGCAGTATTTT; cdr3_aa: CASSLSRTSGSLNTDTQYF; d_call: TRBD2; j_call: TRBJ2-3; v_call: TRBV27; clone_size: once
cdr3_nt: TGTGCCAGCAGCTTGGGGGGGGCCTATGGCTACACCTTC; cdr3_aa: CASSLGGAYGYTF; d_call: .; j_call: TRBJ1-2; v_call: TRBV11-2; clone_size: .
cdr3_nt: TGTGCCAGCAGCGACGGACTAGCGGCTAGCACAGATACGCAGTATTTT; cdr3_aa: CASSDGLAASTDTQYF; d_call: TRBD2; j_call: TRBJ2-3; v_call: TRBV9; clone_size: .
cdr3_nt: TGTGCCAGCAGCGTCGGACAGGCAACTAATGAAAAACTGTTTTTT; cdr3_aa: CASSVGQATNEKLFF; d_call: TRBD1; j_call: TRBJ1-4; v_call: TRBV5-6; clone_size: .
cdr3_nt: TGCGCCAGCAAAGGAGAGGGTCCGAACACTGAAGCTTTCTTT; cdr3_aa: CASKGEGPNTEAFF; d_call: .; j_call: TRBJ1-1; v_call: TRBV10-2; clone_size: once
cdr3_nt: TGTGCCAGCAGTTACGTGGAGGGGAGGTATTCACCCCTCCACTTT; cdr3_aa: CASSYVEGRYSPLHF; d_call: .; j_call: TRBJ1-6; v_call: TRBV6-5; clone_size: .
cdr3_nt: TGTGCCAGCAGTGTGGGAACAGGGGGCTTGGCTGAAGCTTTCTTT; cdr3_aa: CASSVGTGGLAEAFF; d_call: TRBD1; j_call: TRBJ1-1; v_call: TRBV25-1; clone_size: once
cdr3_nt: TGTGCCAGCAGCCTGGGACCAATGAACACTGAAGCTTTCTTT; cdr3_aa: CASSLGPMNTEAFF; d_call: .; j_call: TRBJ1-1; v_call: TRBV7-2; clone_size: .
cdr3_nt: TGTGCCAGCAGCCCCCAGGGAAGGACTTCCTACGAGCAGTACTTC; cdr3_aa: CASSPQGRTSYEQYF; d_call: .; j_call: TRBJ2-7; v_call: TRBV16; clone_size: .